By share, the clone carrying this T cell receptor beta chain ranks as medium-sized. This entry is derived from a study of T cells after yellow fever vaccination. Looking at the study overall: Preparation of the low-cell-number fractions used SMART-Seq v4 Ultra Low Input. Notes on the study in general: Weaker, the secondary response had a peak occurring faster, on day 5 versus 15.

The authors made TCR cDNA by 5'RACE template switching, adding a universal primer site and UMIs. A single record per CDR3 protein comes from TCRdb applying MiXCR to the 5' RACE reads. The data contain more than 15,000 distinct CDR3 sequences, under 5% of them singletons. V was trimmed by 2 bases and J by 9 bases, leaving 13 bases between them. Germline lookup yields CDR1 SEHNR and CDR2 FQNEAQ (reference sequence). This CDR3 is built from 13 residues. The chain carries TRBV7-9 and TRBJ2-5; D remains ambiguous. Here the sequenced sample was PBMCs, either bulk or a sorted T-cell subset (CD4+, CD8+, memory, or dextramer-sorted; not recorded which), taken 15 days after the yellow fever booster vaccination. The origin of this receptor is a man under 40 who received the YFV17D yellow fever vaccine. The CDR3 spells CASSLRWAGAQYF. In DNA form, the CDR3 reads TGTGCCAGCAGCTTACGGTGGGCTGGGGCCCAGTACTTC.